This T cell receptor (beta chain) was captured by sequencing in a study of blood T cell repertoires in COVID-19. There are 13 residues in the CDR3. Trimming removed 5 bases at V and 7 bases at J, with 11 bases between. The germline V gene has CDR1 MDHEN and CDR2 SYDVKM. Here immunoSEQ multiplex PCR was the method, and the copy in TCRdb shows in-frame clones only, minus some. The sample holds about 64,000 clones, roughly 90% seen once. The sequencing sample was made of peripheral blood. The chain combines TRBV28 with TRBJ2-2; D possibly corresponds to TRBD2 (6 bases). The clonotype was recovered from a woman over 75 with active COVID-19. CDR3 loop: CASSVLGGGELFF. The CDR3 DNA is TGTGCCAGCAGTGTCCTCGGGGGCGGGGAGCTGTTTTTT.